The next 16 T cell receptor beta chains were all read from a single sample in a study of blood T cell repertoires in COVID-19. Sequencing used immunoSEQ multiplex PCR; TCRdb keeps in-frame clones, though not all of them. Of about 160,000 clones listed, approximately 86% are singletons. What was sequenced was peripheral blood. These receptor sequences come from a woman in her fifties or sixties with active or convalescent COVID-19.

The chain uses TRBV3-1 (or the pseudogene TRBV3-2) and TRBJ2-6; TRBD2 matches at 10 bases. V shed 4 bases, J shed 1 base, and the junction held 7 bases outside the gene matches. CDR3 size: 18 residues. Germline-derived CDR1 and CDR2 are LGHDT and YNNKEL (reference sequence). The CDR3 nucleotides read TGTGCCAGCAGCCCACTAGCGGGGCCCCCTTCTGGGGCCAACGTCCTGACTTTC. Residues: CASSPLAGPPSGANVLTF.

The CDR3 region is CASSFRFQETQYF. The CDR3 nucleotides read TGTGCCAGCAGCTTCAGGTTCCAAGAGACCCAGTACTTC. The V call is TRBV5-6, the J call TRBJ2-5, with D uncertain. The CDR3 spans 13 residues. V lost 2 bases and J 1 base, leaving 6 bases between the germline ends. CDR1 is SGHDT, CDR2 YYEEEE, per germline.

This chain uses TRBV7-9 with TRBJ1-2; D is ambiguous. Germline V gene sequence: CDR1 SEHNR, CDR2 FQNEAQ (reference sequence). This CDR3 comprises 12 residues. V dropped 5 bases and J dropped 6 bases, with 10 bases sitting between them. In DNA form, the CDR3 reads TGTGCCAGCAGCCCCAATAGCGATGGCTACACCTTC. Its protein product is CASSPNSDGYTF.

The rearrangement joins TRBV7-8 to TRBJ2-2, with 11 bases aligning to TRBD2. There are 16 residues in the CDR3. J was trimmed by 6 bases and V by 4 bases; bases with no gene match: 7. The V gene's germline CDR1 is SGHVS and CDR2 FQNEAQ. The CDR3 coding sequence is TGTGCCAGCAGCTCGGGTAGCGGGGGGGCCGCCGGGGAGCTGTTTTTT. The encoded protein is CASSSGSGGAAGELFF.

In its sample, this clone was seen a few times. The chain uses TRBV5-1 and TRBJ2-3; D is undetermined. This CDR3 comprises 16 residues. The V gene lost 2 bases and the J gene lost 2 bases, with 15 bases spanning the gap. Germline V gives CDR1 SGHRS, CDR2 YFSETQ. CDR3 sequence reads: CASSFSTEPTTDTQYF. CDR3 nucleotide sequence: TGCGCCAGCAGCTTTTCAACGGAGCCCACCACAGATACGCAGTATTTT.

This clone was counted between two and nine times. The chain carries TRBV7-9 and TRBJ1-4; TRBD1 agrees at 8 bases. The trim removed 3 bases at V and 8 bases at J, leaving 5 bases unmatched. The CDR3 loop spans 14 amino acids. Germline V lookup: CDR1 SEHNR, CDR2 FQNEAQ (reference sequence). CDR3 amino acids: CASSLTGEGEKLFF. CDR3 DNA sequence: TGTGCCAGCAGCTTGACAGGGGAAGGCGAAAAACTGTTTTTT.

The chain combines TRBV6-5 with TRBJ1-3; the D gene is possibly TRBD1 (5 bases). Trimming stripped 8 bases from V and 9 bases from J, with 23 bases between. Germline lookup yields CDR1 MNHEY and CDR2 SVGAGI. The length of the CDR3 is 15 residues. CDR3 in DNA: TGTGCCAGCCGCGCTGACAGCAACTCTGGTGGCACCATATATTTT. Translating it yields CASRADSNSGGTIYF.

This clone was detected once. The CDR3, as DNA: TGTGCCAGCAGTGAACCGGGACAGGACACCGGGGAGCTGTTTTTT. Protein: CASSEPGQDTGELFF. V gene TRBV6-1 combines with J gene TRBJ2-2, with 8 nucleotides matching TRBD1. Germline loops: CDR1 MNHNS, CDR2 SASEGT. With V trimmed by 2 bases and J by 3 bases, 2 bases remained unmatched. The CDR3 consists of 15 residues.

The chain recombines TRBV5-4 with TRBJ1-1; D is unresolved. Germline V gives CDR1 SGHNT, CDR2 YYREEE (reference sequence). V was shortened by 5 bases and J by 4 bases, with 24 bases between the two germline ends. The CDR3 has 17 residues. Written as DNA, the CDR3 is TGTGCCAGCAGTCCGGGATATAGGGCGGCGGGAGGCACTGAAGCTTTCTTT. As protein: CASSPGYRAAGGTEAFF. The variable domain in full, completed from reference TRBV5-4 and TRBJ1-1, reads ETGVTQSPTHLIKTRGQQVTLRCSSQSGHNTVSWYQQALGQGPQFIFQYYREEENGRGNFPPRFSGLQFPNYSSELNVNALELDDSALYLCASSPGYRAAGGTEAFFGQGTRLTVV.

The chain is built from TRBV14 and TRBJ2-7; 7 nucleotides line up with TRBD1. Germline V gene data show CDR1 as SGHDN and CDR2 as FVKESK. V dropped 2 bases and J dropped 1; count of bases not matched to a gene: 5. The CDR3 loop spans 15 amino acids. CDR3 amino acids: CASSQSQTGSYEQYF. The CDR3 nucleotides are TGTGCCAGCAGCCAATCCCAGACAGGGTCCTACGAGCAGTACTTC.

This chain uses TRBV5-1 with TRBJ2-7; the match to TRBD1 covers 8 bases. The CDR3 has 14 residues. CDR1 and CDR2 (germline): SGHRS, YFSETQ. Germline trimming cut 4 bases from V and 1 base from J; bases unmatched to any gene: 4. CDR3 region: CASSTGQGSYEQYF. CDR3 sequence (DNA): TGCGCCAGCAGCACTGGACAGGGTTCCTACGAGCAGTACTTC.

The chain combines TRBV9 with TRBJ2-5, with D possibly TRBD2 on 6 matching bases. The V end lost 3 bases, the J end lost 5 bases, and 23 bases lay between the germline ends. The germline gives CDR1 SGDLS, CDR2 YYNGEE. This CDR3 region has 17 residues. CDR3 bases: TGTGCCAGCAGCGATTCGGTCCTATGGGGAGGAGGGGAGACCCAGTACTTC. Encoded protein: CASSDSVLWGGGETQYF. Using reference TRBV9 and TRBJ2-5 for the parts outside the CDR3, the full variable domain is DSGVTQTPKHLITATGQRVTLRCSPRSGDLSVYWYQQSLDQGLQFLIQYYNGEERAKGNILERFSAQQFPDLHSELNLSSLELGDSALYFCASSDSVLWGGGETQYFGPGTRLLVL.

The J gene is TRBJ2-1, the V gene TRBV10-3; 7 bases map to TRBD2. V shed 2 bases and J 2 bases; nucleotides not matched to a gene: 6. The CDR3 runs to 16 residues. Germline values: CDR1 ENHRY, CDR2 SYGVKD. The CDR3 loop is CAISESSSGAYNEQFF. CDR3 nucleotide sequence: TGTGCCATCAGTGAGAGTTCTAGCGGAGCCTACAATGAGCAGTTCTTC.

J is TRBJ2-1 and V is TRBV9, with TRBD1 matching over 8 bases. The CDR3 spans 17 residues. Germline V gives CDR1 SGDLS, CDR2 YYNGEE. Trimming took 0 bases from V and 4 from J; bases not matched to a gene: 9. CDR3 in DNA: TGTGCCAGCAGCGTAGATTGGGGACAGGCGAATTACAATGAGCAGTTCTTC. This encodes CASSVDWGQANYNEQFF. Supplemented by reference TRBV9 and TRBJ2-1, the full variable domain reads DSGVTQTPKHLITATGQRVTLRCSPRSGDLSVYWYQQSLDQGLQFLIQYYNGEERAKGNILERFSAQQFPDLHSELNLSSLELGDSALYFCASSVDWGQANYNEQFFGPGTRLTVL.

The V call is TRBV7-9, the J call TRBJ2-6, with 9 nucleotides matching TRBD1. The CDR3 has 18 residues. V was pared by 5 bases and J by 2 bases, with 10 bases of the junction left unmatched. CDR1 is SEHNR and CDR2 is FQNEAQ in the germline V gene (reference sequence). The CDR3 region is CASSPTGGGLPGANVLTF. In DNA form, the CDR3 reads TGTGCCAGCAGCCCGACAGGGGGGGGGCTACCTGGGGCCAACGTCCTGACTTTC. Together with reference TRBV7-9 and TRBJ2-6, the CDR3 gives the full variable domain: DTGVSQNPRHKITKRGQNVTFRCDPISEHNRLYWYRQTLGQGPEFLTYFQNEAQLEKSRLLSDRFSAERPKGSFSTLEIQRTEQGDSAMYLCASSPTGGGLPGANVLTFGAGSRLTVL.

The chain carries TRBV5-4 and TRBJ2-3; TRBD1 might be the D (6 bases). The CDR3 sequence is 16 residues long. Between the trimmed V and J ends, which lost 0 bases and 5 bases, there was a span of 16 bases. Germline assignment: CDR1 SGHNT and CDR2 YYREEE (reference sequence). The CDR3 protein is CASSLEVGRGRDTQYF. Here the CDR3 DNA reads TGTGCCAGCAGCTTGGAGGTCGGCAGGGGAAGAGATACGCAGTATTTT.